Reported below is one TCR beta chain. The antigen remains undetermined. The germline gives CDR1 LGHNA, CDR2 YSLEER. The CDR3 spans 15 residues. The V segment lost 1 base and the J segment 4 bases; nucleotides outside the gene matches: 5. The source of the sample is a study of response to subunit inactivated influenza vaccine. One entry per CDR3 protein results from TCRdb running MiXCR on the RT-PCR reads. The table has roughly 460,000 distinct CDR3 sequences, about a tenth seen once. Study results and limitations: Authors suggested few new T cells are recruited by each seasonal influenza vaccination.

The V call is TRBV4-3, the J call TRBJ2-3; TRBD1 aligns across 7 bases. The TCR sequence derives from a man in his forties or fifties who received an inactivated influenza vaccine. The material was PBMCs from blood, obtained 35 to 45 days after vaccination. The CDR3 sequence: CASSQVYRGPDTQYF. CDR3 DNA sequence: TGCGCCAGCAGCCAAGTATACAGGGGACCAGATACGCAGTATTTT.